This record looks at one T cell receptor beta chain sequence and its context. Its cognate antigen is unknown. V lost 5 bases, J lost 0 bases, and 10 bases stayed unmatched. The CDR3 has 16 amino acids. Germline V gene data show CDR1 as MNHEY and CDR2 as SMNVEV (reference sequence). This PCR relied on a set of 60 Vbeta primers and 13 Jbeta primers. Clones were read by immunoSEQ multiplex PCR, and TCRdb kept only the in-frame ones, dropping some. The data contain some 180,000 clones, 70% to 80% of them singletons. The data stem from a study of cytomegalovirus exposure and HLA in healthy donors. Study-level results: Follow-up analysis seemed to connect common viral pathogens with several of the most significant clusters identified.

Sequenced: PBMCs. The source is a woman aged 25 to 39 in good health and CMV-seronegative. The J gene is TRBJ2-7, the V gene TRBV27; 7 positions match TRBD1. The CDR3 protein is CASSPSQGPSSYEQYF. CDR3 DNA: TGTGCCAGCAGTCCCTCACAGGGGCCTAGCTCCTACGAGCAGTACTTC.